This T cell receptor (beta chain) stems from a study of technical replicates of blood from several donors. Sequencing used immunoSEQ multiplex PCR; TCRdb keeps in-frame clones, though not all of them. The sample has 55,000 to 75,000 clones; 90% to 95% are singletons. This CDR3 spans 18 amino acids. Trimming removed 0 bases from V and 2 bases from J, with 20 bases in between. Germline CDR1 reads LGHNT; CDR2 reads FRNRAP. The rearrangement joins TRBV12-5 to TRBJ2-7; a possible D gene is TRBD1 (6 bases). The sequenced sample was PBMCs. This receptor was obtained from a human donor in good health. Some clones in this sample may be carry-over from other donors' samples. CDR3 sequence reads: CASGLVYSLRGQTYEQYF. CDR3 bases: TGTGCTAGTGGTTTGGTATATAGTCTTAGGGGACAAACCTACGAGCAGTACTTC.